The T cell receptor (beta chain) under discussion was sequenced for a study of blood T cell repertoires in COVID-19. In the study overall: Researchers got acute and convalescent COVID-19 samples from the United States, Italy and Spain. Sources were T cells, B-cell-depleted T cells, or PBMCs; the material itself was cDNA or gDNA.

Measured with immunoSEQ multiplex PCR; TCRdb has only the in-frame clones, and not every one. The sample has approximately 350,000 clones; roughly nine tenths are singletons. The sample comprised peripheral blood. The sequence came from a woman aged 25-40 years with COVID-19, enrolled during active disease.

The CDR3 nucleotides are TGTGCCAGCTCACCCCCGGACAGAGACCTTCCCTATGGCTACACCTTC. Protein: CASSPPDRDLPYGYTF. This chain uses TRBV18 with TRBJ1-2, with D possibly matching TRBD1 (6 bases). The CDR3 extends over 16 amino acids. Trimming stripped 3 bases from V and 4 bases from J, with 18 bases between. The germline gives CDR1 KGHSH, CDR2 LQKENI.